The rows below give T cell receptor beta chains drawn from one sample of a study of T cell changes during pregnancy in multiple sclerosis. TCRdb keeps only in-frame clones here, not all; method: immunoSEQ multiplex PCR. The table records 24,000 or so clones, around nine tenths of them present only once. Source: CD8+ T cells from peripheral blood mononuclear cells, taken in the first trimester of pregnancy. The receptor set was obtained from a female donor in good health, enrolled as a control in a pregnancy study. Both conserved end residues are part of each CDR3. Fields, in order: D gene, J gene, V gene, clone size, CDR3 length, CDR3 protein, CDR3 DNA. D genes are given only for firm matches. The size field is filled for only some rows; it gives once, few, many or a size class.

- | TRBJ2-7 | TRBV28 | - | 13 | CASTPTDTYEQYF | TGTGCCAGCACCCCGACAGATACCTACGAGCAGTACTTC
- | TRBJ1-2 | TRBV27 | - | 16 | CASSLIGPVLLDGYTF | TGTGCCAGCAGTTTGATAGGGCCGGTGTTACTAGATGGCTACACCTTC
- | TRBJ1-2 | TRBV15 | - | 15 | CATSRPGHSIYGYTF | TGTGCCACCAGCAGACCGGGACACTCGATCTATGGCTACACCTTC
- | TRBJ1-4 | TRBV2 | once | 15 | CASSFTHATNEKLFF | TGTGCCAGCAGCTTTACACACGCAACTAATGAAAAACTGTTTTTT
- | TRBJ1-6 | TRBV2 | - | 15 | CASSEVAEYNSPLHF | TGTGCCAGCAGTGAAGTGGCGGAATATAATTCACCCCTCCACTTT
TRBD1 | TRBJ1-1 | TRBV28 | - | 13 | CASSYRGHTEAFF | TGTGCCAGCAGTTACAGGGGGCATACTGAAGCTTTCTTT
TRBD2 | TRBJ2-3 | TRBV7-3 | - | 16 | CASSLTPRLAADTQYF | TGTGCCAGCAGCTTAACCCCCAGACTAGCGGCAGATACGCAGTATTTT
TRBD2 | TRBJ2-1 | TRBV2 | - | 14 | CASRLAGGNNEQFF | TGTGCCAGCAGGCTAGCGGGAGGGAACAATGAGCAGTTCTTC
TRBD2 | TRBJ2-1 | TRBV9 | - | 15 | CASSVGAGGPYEQFF | TGTGCCAGCAGCGTAGGAGCGGGGGGGCCGTATGAGCAGTTCTTC
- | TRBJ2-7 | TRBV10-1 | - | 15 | CASSDVRAGTYEQYF | TGCGCCAGCAGTGACGTCCGAGCAGGGACCTACGAGCAGTACTTC
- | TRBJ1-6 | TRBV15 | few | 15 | CATSRDRGASSPLHF | TGTGCCACCAGCAGAGATCGGGGGGCGAGTTCACCCCTCCACTTT
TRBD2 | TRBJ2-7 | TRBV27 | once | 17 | CASSSRHGTRLTYEQYF | TGTGCCAGCAGTTCACGACACGGGACTAGGCTAACCTACGAGCAGTACTTC
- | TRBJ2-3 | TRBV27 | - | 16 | CASSLGAVTSTDTQYF | TGTGCCAGCAGTTTAGGAGCGGTTACTAGCACAGATACGCAGTATTTT
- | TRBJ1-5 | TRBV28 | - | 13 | CASNGRAGQPQHF | TGTGCCAGCAACGGCAGGGCCGGTCAGCCCCAGCATTTT
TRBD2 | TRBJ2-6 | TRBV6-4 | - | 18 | CASSDSVAGHSGANVLTF | TGTGCCAGCAGTGACTCCGTAGCGGGCCACTCTGGGGCCAACGTCCTGACTTTC
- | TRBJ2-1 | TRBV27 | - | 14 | CASSQLTVYNEQFF | TGTGCCAGCAGTCAACTGACAGTTTACAATGAGCAGTTCTTC
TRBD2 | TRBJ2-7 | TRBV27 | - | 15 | CASSSPTSGTYEQYF | TGTGCCAGCAGCTCCCCCACTAGCGGGACTTACGAGCAGTACTTC
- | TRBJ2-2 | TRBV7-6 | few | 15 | CASSPAGPGAGELFF | TGTGCCAGCAGCCCAGCGGGACCAGGGGCCGGGGAGCTGTTTTTT
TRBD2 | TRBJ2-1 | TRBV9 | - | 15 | CASSVGSGAYNEQFF | TGTGCCAGCAGCGTAGGTAGCGGGGCATACAATGAGCAGTTCTTC
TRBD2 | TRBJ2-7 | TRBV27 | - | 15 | CASSLSTSGIYEQYF | TGTGCCAGCAGTTTGAGTACTAGCGGGATATACGAGCAGTACTTC
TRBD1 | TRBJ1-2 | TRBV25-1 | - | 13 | CASRSTGDYGYTF | TGTGCCAGCAGATCGACAGGGGACTATGGCTACACCTTC
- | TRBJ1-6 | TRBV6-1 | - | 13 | CASSEDGDSPLHF | TGTGCCAGCAGTGAAGACGGGGATTCACCCCTCCACTTT
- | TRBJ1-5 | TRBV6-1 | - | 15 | CASSEAVGGAQPQHF | TGTGCCAGCAGTGAAGCGGTGGGAGGGGCTCAGCCCCAGCATTTT
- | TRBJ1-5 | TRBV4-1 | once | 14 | CASSQDRGYQPQHF | TGCGCCAGCAGCCAAGACCGGGGGTATCAGCCCCAGCATTTT
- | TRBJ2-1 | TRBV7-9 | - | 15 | CASSLVDMTYNEQFF | TGTGCCAGCAGCTTAGTAGACATGACCTACAATGAGCAGTTCTTC
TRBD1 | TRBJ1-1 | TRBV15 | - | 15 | CATVESGGMNTEAFF | TGTGCCACCGTGGAGTCAGGGGGGATGAACACTGAAGCTTTCTTT
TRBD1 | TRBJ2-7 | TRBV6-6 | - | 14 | CASSYGTGTYEQYF | TGTGCCAGCAGCTACGGGACAGGGACCTACGAGCAGTACTTC
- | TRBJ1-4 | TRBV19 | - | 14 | CASSITAHDEKLFF | TGTGCCAGTAGTATAACAGCCCACGACGAAAAACTGTTTTTT
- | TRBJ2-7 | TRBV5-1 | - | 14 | CASSLRGTSYEQYF | TGCGCCAGCAGCTTGCGGGGGACCTCCTACGAGCAGTACTTC